This T cell receptor (beta chain) was identified during a study of blood T cell repertoires in COVID-19. At the level of the study: Samples of COVID-19 (acute and convalescent) were obtained from the United States, Italy and Spain. T cells, B-cell-depleted T cells, or PBMCs provided the cDNA or gDNA that served as material.

Per the original data handling: By means of reference gene primer amplification, nucleated cell counts were estimated. Sequencing was performed with immunoSEQ multiplex PCR; in TCRdb, only in-frame clones are kept and a portion is missing. V and J calls and clone size follow that table, whereas D and trimming were derived from the DNA. The sample records over 200,000 clones, 85% to 90% being singletons. Per the germline V gene, CDR1 is SGHTA and CDR2 is FQGNSA. V was cut by 4 bases and J by 8 bases, with 13 bases left in between. The length of the CDR3 is 13 residues. The origin of this receptor is a woman in her thirties or forties who had recovered from COVID-19. The sample was peripheral blood. The chain links TRBV7-2 to TRBJ2-3; D gene ambiguous. The CDR3 protein is CASSSVKSGTQYF. CDR3 bases: TGTGCCAGCAGCTCCGTGAAGTCGGGTACGCAGTATTTT. Full variable domain (outside the CDR3, taken from reference TRBV7-2 and TRBJ2-3): GAGVSQSPSNKVTEKGKDVELRCDPISGHTALYWYRQSLGQGLEFLIYFQGNSAPDKSGLPSDRFSAERTGGSVSTLTIQRTQQEDSAVYLCASSSVKSGTQYFGPGTRLTVL.